Below, 11 T cell receptor beta chains from the same sample are listed, as sequenced in a study of long-term antiretroviral therapy in people with HIV. The run of the v3.0 immunoSEQ assay was at survey level. The protocol was immunoSEQ multiplex PCR, while the TCRdb copy is restricted to in-frame clones and leaves out a portion. Of 40,000 to 60,000 clones in the sample, 84% were seen once. This specimen was unsorted PBMCs, taken 0.8 years after starting antiretroviral therapy. Receptors were obtained from a woman aged 18-29 years with HIV.

The gene calls are TRBV2 and TRBJ2-3, with 9 bases fitting TRBD1. Germline assignment: CDR1 SNHLY and CDR2 FYNNEI. V lost 8 bases and J lost 0; bases outside the gene matches: 21. CDR3 size: 20 residues. The CDR3 protein is CASLHSGTGTDPFSTDTQYF. Here the CDR3 DNA reads TGTGCCAGCCTACATTCCGGGACAGGGACCGACCCCTTCAGCACAGATACGCAGTATTTT.

The rearrangement joins TRBV5-4 to TRBJ2-7; 13 nucleotides align to TRBD2. Germline CDR1 and CDR2: SGHNT and YYREEE (reference sequence). This CDR3 comprises 15 residues. Trimming cost V 0 bases and J 3 bases; bases outside gene matches: 0. The CDR3 DNA follows: TGTGCCAGCAGCTTGGGGACTAGCGGGAGCTACGAGCAGTACTTC. As protein: CASSLGTSGSYEQYF.

This CDR3 reads CASKEVREGNTIYF. The CDR3 bases are TGTGCCAGCAAAGAGGTCCGGGAAGGAAACACCATATATTTT. The J gene is TRBJ1-3, the V gene TRBV6-6; D is uncertain. V was cut by 7 bases and J by 4 bases, with 14 bases left in between. Germline lookup yields CDR1 MNHNY and CDR2 SVGAGI (reference sequence). The CDR3 sequence is 14 residues long.

The chain recombines TRBV19 with TRBJ1-1; 11 bases align to TRBD1. Germline V lookup: CDR1 LNHDA, CDR2 SQIVND (reference sequence). There are 15 residues in the CDR3. With 7 bases clipped from V and 4 bases from J, the junction kept 8 bases outside the gene matches. The CDR3 DNA reads as TGTGCCAGTAAAGGACAGGGGGCGTTGGGCACTGAAGCTTTCTTT. Translated: CASKGQGALGTEAFF.

The chain couples TRBV4-3 to TRBJ1-5, with no clear D. From germline, CDR1 is LGHNA and CDR2 YSLEER. This CDR3 is built from 16 residues. V was shortened by 0 bases and J by 6 bases, with 15 bases between the two germline ends. The CDR3 is CASSQDRKGLGQPQHF. In DNA form, the CDR3 reads TGCGCCAGCAGCCAAGATCGGAAGGGATTGGGTCAGCCCCAGCATTTT.

This chain uses TRBV27 with TRBJ2-3; D may correspond to TRBD1 or TRBD2 (5 bases each). Between the trimmed V and J ends, which lost 10 bases and 1 base, there was a span of 18 bases. Germline V gene data show CDR1 as MNHEY and CDR2 as SMNVEV (reference sequence). The CDR3 is 15 residues long. CDR3 loop: CATQEGWVRTDTQYF. CDR3 DNA sequence: TGTGCCACTCAAGAGGGGTGGGTTCGCACAGATACGCAGTATTTT.

This clone was detected a few times. In nucleotides, the CDR3 is TGTGCCAGCAGTTACGGAAGGGGAAACACCATATATTTT. Translated: CASSYGRGNTIYF. This chain connects TRBV6-6 to TRBJ1-3, with D unresolved. This CDR3 has 13 amino acids. Germline V gene lookup returns CDR1 MNHNY and CDR2 SVGAGI (reference sequence). V was shortened by 2 bases and J by 4 bases, with 6 bases between the two germline ends.

This clone occurred once. The chain recombines TRBV28 with TRBJ1-3, with D unclear. Per germline, CDR1 MDHEN and CDR2 SYDVKM. The CDR3 extends over 15 amino acids. Trimming took 1 base from V and 4 from J, leaving 11 bases between them. The chain's CDR3 is CASSLLLGRGNTIYF. The CDR3 nucleotides are TGTGCCAGCAGTTTATTACTGGGAAGGGGAAACACCATATATTTT.

The chain's CDR3 is CASSFYLGTEKGYEQYF. In nucleotides, the CDR3 is TGTGCCAGCAGTTTCTATCTCGGGACAGAGAAAGGCTACGAGCAGTACTTC. V is TRBV28 and J is TRBJ2-7, with 7 bases that match TRBD1. This CDR3 region has 17 residues. Trimming removed 3 bases from V and 3 bases from J; junction bases left unmatched: 14. The germline V gene has CDR1 MDHEN and CDR2 SYDVKM. The full variable domain, its missing parts supplied by reference TRBV28 and TRBJ2-7, is DVKVTQSSRYLVKRTGEKVFLECVQDMDHENMFWYRQDPGLGLRLIYFSYDVKMKEKGDIPEGYSVSREKKERFSLILESASTNQTSMYLCASSFYLGTEKGYEQYFGPGTRLTVT.

A few counts support this clone. The chain employs TRBV19 and TRBJ2-1; 10 bases fit TRBD2. Germline V gene sequence: CDR1 LNHDA, CDR2 SQIVND (reference sequence). CDR3 size: 17 residues. With V trimmed by 3 bases and J by 3 bases, 8 bases remained unmatched. The CDR3 reads CASSIYASGRYYNEQFF. CDR3 DNA sequence: TGTGCCAGTAGTATCTATGCTAGCGGGAGATACTACAATGAGCAGTTCTTC. Based on the CDR3 plus reference TRBV19 and TRBJ2-1, the full variable domain is DGGITQSPKYLFRKEGQNVTLSCEQNLNHDAMYWYRQDPGQGLRLIYYSQIVNDFQKGDIAEGYSVSREKKESFPLTVTSAQKNPTAFYLCASSIYASGRYYNEQFFGPGTRLTVL.

The chain joins TRBV27 to TRBJ2-4; tentative D call: TRBD1 (6 bases). Trimming took off 5 bases at V and 9 bases at J, with 11 bases between the two ends. The CDR3 length is 12 residues. Germline V gives CDR1 MNHEY, CDR2 SMNVEV (reference sequence). The CDR3 DNA sequence: TGTGCCAGCAGTCCCCCAGGGGCCATTCAGTACTTC. Its protein product is CASSPPGAIQYF.